This record looks at one T cell receptor beta chain sequence and its context. Antigen specificity is unknown. This table comes from immunoSEQ multiplex PCR, and its TCRdb copy is limited to in-frame clones, with some not included. The table has tens of thousands of clones, roughly 90% seen once; the top ten hold approximately 0.28%. The V and J ends lost 4 bases and 3 bases, in that order; junction bases with no gene match: 2. CDR1 is SQVTM, CDR2 ANQGSEA, per germline. CDR3 length: 12 amino acids. These data come from a study of monozygotic twins with cystic fibrosis. On the study more broadly: With about 15 PCR cycles, barcoded libraries came from roughly 2.9 micrograms of fragmented DNA.

General study points: Age, concordance and disease severity did not associate with shared CDR3 numbers. Clonality was generally low (median around 0.009), higher in the most severe patients.

This chain links TRBV29-1 with TRBJ2-7, with 8 bases lining up with TRBD1. The sequencing sample was made of blood. The source of this sequence is a girl aged 2-9 years with cystic fibrosis. The CDR3 is CSVAGGDYEQYF. The CDR3 DNA follows: TGCAGCGTTGCAGGGGGCGACTACGAGCAGTACTTC.